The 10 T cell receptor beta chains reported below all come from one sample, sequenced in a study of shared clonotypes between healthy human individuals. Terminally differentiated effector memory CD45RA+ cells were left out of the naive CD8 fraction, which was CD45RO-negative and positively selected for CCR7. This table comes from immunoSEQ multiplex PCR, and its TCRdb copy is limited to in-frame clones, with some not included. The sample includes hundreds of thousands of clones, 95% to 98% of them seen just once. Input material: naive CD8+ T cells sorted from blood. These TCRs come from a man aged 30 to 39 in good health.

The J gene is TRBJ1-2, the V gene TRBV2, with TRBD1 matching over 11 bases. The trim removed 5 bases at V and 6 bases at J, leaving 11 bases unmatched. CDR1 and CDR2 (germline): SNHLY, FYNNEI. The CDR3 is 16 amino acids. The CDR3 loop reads CASSPSRDRGLDGYTF. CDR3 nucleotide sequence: TGTGCCAGCAGTCCGTCCCGGGACAGGGGGTTGGATGGCTACACCTTC.

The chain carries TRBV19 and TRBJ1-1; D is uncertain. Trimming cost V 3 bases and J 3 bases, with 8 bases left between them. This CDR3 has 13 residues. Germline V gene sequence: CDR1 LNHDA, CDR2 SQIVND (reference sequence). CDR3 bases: TGTGCCAGTAGTATTATGACCCACACTGAAGCTTTCTTT. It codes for CASSIMTHTEAFF.

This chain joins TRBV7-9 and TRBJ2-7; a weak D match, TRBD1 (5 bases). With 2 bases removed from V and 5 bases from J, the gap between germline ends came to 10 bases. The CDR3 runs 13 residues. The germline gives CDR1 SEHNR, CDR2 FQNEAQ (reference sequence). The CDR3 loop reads CASSLKGRHEQYF. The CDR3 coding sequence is TGTGCCAGCAGCTTAAAGGGGCGCCACGAGCAGTACTTC.

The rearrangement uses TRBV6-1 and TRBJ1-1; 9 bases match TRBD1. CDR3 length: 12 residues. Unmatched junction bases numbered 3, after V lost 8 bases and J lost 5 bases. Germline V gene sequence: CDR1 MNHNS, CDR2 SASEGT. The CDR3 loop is CASGTGWTEAFF. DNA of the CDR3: TGTGCCAGCGGGACAGGGTGGACTGAAGCTTTCTTT.

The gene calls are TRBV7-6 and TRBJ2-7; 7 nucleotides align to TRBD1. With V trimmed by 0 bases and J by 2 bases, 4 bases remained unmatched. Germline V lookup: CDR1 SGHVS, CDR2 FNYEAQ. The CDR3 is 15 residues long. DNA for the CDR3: TGTGCCAGCAGCTTAGCGACAGGGAATGCCTACGAGCAGTACTTC. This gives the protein CASSLATGNAYEQYF.

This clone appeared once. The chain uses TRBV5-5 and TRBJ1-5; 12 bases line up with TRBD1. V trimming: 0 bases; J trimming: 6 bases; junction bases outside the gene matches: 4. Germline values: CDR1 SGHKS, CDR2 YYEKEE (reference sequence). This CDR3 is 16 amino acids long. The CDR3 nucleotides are TGTGCCAGCAGCTTGGCGGGGACAGGGGGCCTTCAGCCCCAGCATTTT. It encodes CASSLAGTGGLQPQHF. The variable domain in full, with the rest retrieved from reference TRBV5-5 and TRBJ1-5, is DAGVTQSPTHLIKTRGQQVTLRCSPISGHKSVSWYQQVLGQGPQFIFQYYEKEERGRGNFPDRFSARQFPNYSSELNVNALLLGDSALYLCASSLAGTGGLQPQHFGDGTRLSIL.

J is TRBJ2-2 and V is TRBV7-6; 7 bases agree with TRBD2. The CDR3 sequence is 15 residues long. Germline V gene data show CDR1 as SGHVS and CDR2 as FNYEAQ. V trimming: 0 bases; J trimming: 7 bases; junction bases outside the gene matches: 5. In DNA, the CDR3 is TGTGCCAGCAGCTTAGCGGGAGGGAAGGTCGGGGAGCTGTTTTTT. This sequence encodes CASSLAGGKVGELFF. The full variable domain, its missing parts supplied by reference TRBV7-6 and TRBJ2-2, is GAGVSQSPRYKVTKRGQDVALRCDPISGHVSLYWYRQALGQGPEFLTYFNYEAQQDKSGLPNDRFSAERPEGSISTLTIQRTEQRDSAMYRCASSLAGGKVGELFFGEGSRLTVL.

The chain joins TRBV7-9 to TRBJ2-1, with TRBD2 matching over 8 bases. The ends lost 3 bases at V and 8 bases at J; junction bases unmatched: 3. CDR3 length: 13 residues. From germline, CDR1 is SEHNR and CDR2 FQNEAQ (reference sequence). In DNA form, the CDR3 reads TGTGCCAGCAGCTTCGGGGGGGTCGATGAGCAGTTCTTC. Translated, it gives CASSFGGVDEQFF.

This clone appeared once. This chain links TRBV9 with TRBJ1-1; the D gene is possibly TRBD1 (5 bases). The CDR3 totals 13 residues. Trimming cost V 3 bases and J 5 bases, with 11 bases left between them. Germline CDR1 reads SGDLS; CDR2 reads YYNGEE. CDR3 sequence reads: CASSAGSWTEAFF. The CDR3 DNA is TGTGCCAGCAGCGCAGGGTCCTGGACTGAAGCTTTCTTT.

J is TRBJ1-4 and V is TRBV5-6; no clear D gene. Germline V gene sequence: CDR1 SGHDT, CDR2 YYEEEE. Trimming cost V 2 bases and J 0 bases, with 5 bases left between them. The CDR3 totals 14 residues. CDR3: CASSLGATNEKLFF. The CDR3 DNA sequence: TGTGCCAGCAGCTTAGGTGCAACTAATGAAAAACTGTTTTTT.